This T cell receptor beta chain is drawn from a study of blood T cells in healthy people across ages. The germline V and J ends were trimmed by 3 bases and 4 bases, with 12 bases remaining between them. Per the germline V gene, CDR1 is WSHSY and CDR2 is SAAADI. CDR3 length: 14 amino acids. Concerning this clonotype itself: Its antigen is as yet unknown.

Study conclusions and caveats: TCR beta diversity, measured per million T cells, fell in a roughly linear way with age.

A sample-barcoded 5' primer and a J-beta primer mix were used in a second PCR of about 6 to 11 cycles. Each CDR3 protein gets one entry after TCRdb re-called the 5' RACE reads with MiXCR. This table holds roughly 1,800,000 distinct CDR3 sequences, roughly 50% found once. The sequence came from a woman in her 40s in good health. The sequenced sample was blood. V and J are TRBV10-2 and TRBJ2-5; either TRBD1 or TRBD2 may supply D (5 bases each). CDR3 DNA: TGCGCCAGCAGTGATGGGGGATCACGAGAGACCCAGTACTTC. This sequence encodes CASSDGGSRETQYF.